This T cell receptor (beta chain) originates from a study of blood T cell repertoires in COVID-19. Study information: Acute-phase and convalescent COVID-19 samples originated in the United States, Italy and Spain. Sources were T cells, B-cell-depleted T cells, or PBMCs; the material itself was cDNA or gDNA.

Study processing details: By means of reference gene primer amplification, nucleated cell counts were estimated. This table comes from immunoSEQ multiplex PCR, and its TCRdb copy is limited to in-frame clones, with some not included. V, J and clone size are those of that table, while D and trimming were read from the DNA. The sample lists tens of thousands of clones, about 88% occurring once. The receptor's source is a human donor in a cohort sampled during active COVID-19. The donor label of this sample is uncertain. The sample was peripheral blood.

CDR3 nucleotides: TGTGCCAGCAGCCAAGATGGTAGAGAAGAGACCCAGTACTTC. It is translated as CASSQDGREETQYF. The rearrangement joins TRBV3-1 (or the pseudogene TRBV3-2) to TRBJ2-5, with no clear D. Trimming left V 0 bases short and J 3 bases short, with 8 bases between. This CDR3 region has 14 residues. CDR1 and CDR2 (germline): LGHDT, YNNKEL (reference sequence).